The 19 T cell receptor beta chains in this list originate from one sample, sequenced in a study of regulatory T cells in long-lasting Graves disease. The time point is: persistent/refractory GD, antithyroid drugs over 5 years with positive TRAb. Construction of the TCR library relied on RNA isolated from PBMCs. Through Arm-PCR of CDR3 regions and iRepertoire HTBI primers, TCR beta libraries were built. TCRdb analysed the multiplex PCR reads with MiXCR anew, one entry per CDR3 protein. Seen here are more than 350,000 distinct CDR3 sequences, 21% observed once, and the top ten hold approximately 15%. The material sequenced was peripheral blood mononuclear cells (PBMCs), taken when the disease was refractory, from a patient treated with antithyroid drugs. The receptors come from a female donor with Graves disease.

J is TRBJ2-1 and V is TRBV2; D is unclear. The length of the CDR3 is 11 residues. The V gene's germline CDR1 is SNHLY and CDR2 FYNNEI. Deletions cut 3 bases from V and 5 bases from J, with 2 bases between. CDR3 coding DNA: TGTGCCAGCAGTGATAACAATGAGCAGTTCTTC. Translated: CASSDNNEQFF.

This clonotype has only one observation. An end of the junction differs from the germline gene, which may be a read error. J is TRBJ2-2 and V is TRBV20-1; a possible D gene is TRBD2 (6 bases). The CDR3 loop spans 16 amino acids. CDR1 and CDR2 from the germline V gene are DFQATT and SNEGSKA (reference sequence). In DNA form, the CDR3 reads TGCAGTGCTAGAGTAAGGCTAGCGAGTTTCACCGTGGAGCTGTTTTTT. Translating it yields CSARVRLASFTVELFF.

This clonotype was observed a few times. The V gene is TRBV20-1, the J gene TRBJ2-1; D perhaps matches TRBD2 (6 bases). CDR1 is DFQATT and CDR2 is SNEGSKA in the germline V gene (reference sequence). CDR3 length equals 14 residues. With 6 bases removed from V and 4 bases from J, the gap between germline ends came to 16 bases. Written as DNA, the CDR3 is TGCAGTGCCCCGGACTATCAAGGGTACAATGAGCAGTTCTTC. This gives the protein CSAPDYQGYNEQFF.

CDR3 sequence reads: CASSLPLTTSYNEQFF. For the CDR3, the DNA is TGTGCCAGCAGCTTACCCTTGACCACCTCCTACAATGAGCAGTTCTTC. The chain combines TRBV11-2 with TRBJ2-1; no definite D call. Trimming removed 2 bases from V and 0 bases from J, with 11 bases in between. Germline V gene data show CDR1 as SGHAT and CDR2 as FQNNGV. This CDR3 has 16 residues. The whole variable domain, remainder taken from reference TRBV11-2 and TRBJ2-1, is EAGVAQSPRYKIIEKRQSVAFWCNPISGHATLYWYQQILGQGPKLLIQFQNNGVVDDSQLPKDRFSAERLKGVDSTLKIQPAKLEDSAVYLCASSLPLTTSYNEQFFGPGTRLTVL.

The sample holds a few counts of this clonotype. This rearrangement joins TRBV29-1 to TRBJ1-1; 10 positions match TRBD1. Germline V lookup: CDR1 SQVTM, CDR2 ANQGSEA. This CDR3 has 14 residues. The J segment lost 7 bases and the V segment lost 7 bases, leaving 12 bases of the junction unmatched. CDR3 bases: TGCAGCGCGGGGAGGGACAGGGGTGCGGGTGAAGCTTTCTTT. Its protein is CSAGRDRGAGEAFF.

This clonotype was seen many times. The chain combines TRBV29-1 with TRBJ1-1, with 9 bases lining up with TRBD1. There are 14 residues in the CDR3. Trimming cost V 7 bases and J 1 base; bases outside gene matches: 7. CDR1 and CDR2 from the germline V gene are SQVTM and ANQGSEA. CDR3 sequence: CSACGGQGNTEAFF. For the CDR3, the DNA is TGCAGCGCTTGTGGGGGACAGGGGAACACTGAAGCTTTCTTT.

Many counts were recorded for this clonotype. The genes are TRBV30 and TRBJ2-4, with 9 bases identical to TRBD2. CDR3 size: 15 residues. CDR1 is GTSNPN, CDR2 SVGIG, per germline (reference sequence). Trimming removed 2 bases from V and 4 bases from J; junction bases left unmatched: 6. The CDR3 loop reads CAWSLGAGGKNIQYF. The DNA of the CDR3 is TGTGCCTGGAGTTTAGGGGCGGGGGGGAAAAACATTCAGTACTTC.

The table lists this clonotype with many counts. V usage is TRBV2 and J usage is TRBJ1-5; D is ambiguous. The CDR3 contains 13 residues. Trimming took off 8 bases at V and 2 bases at J, with 10 bases between the two ends. The germline V gene encodes CDR1 SNHLY and CDR2 FYNNEI. The CDR3 sequence: CASSGVGNQPQHF. The CDR3 coding sequence is TGTGCCAGCTCTGGGGTGGGCAATCAGCCCCAGCATTTT.

J is TRBJ2-7 and V is TRBV25-1; D gene uncertain. V shed 8 bases and J shed 0 bases, with 11 bases lying between them. The CDR3 is 13 amino acids. Germline CDR1 MGHDK, CDR2 SYGVNS. CDR3 amino acids: CASSPIGSYEQYF. In DNA, the CDR3 is TGTGCCAGCTCACCTATCGGCTCCTACGAGCAGTACTTC.

This clonotype was observed a single time. The rearrangement links TRBV2 to TRBJ2-1; 9 bases are shared with TRBD2. V gave up 3 bases and J gave up 0 bases; unmatched junction bases: 6. The germline V gene has CDR1 SNHLY and CDR2 FYNNEI. The CDR3 is 17 amino acids. CDR3 nucleotide sequence: TGTGCCAGCAGTGAGGTTCTAGCGGGAATCTCCTACAATGAGCAGTTCTTC. Protein sequence: CASSEVLAGISYNEQFF.

This clonotype occurred many times. The chain has TRBV28 and TRBJ2-7; D is unresolved. This CDR3 comprises 15 residues. V was pared by 6 bases and J by 7 bases, with 22 bases between. Germline V CDR1 and CDR2: MDHEN, SYDVKM. The CDR3 loop reads CASSPQSLVMGEQYF. The CDR3 DNA reads as TGTGCCAGCAGCCCCCAGTCGCTGGTAATGGGGGAGCAGTACTTC.

In its sample, this clonotype was seen a few times. The chain's CDR3 is CSVDILGLYGYTF. CDR3 bases: TGCAGCGTTGATATACTGGGTCTCTATGGCTACACCTTC. This rearrangement joins TRBV29-1 to TRBJ1-2; no firm D call. Deletions cut 3 bases from V and 4 bases from J, with 12 bases between. CDR1 is SQVTM, CDR2 ANQGSEA, per germline. This CDR3 region has 13 residues.

This clonotype was detected only a few times. This chain links TRBV30 with TRBJ1-3; TRBD1 is a possible D gene (6 bases). Germline V CDR1 and CDR2: GTSNPN, SVGIG (reference sequence). Trimming shortened V by 2 bases and J by 0 bases, and 11 bases separated the two germline ends. The CDR3 is 15 residues long. CDR3 sequence: CAWSLQGLSGNTIYF. DNA of the CDR3: TGTGCCTGGAGTCTACAGGGTCTCTCTGGAAACACCATATATTTT.

This clonotype was counted between two and nine times. This chain uses TRBV6-2 or TRBV6-3 with TRBJ1-1; no reliable D call. CDR3 length: 14 amino acids. V was cut by 7 bases and J by 0 bases, with 12 bases left in between. Germline lookup yields CDR1 MNHEY and CDR2 SVGEGT. The CDR3: CASNSGMVNTEAFF. The CDR3 coding sequence is TGTGCCAGCAACTCCGGGATGGTGAACACTGAAGCTTTCTTT.

V usage is TRBV3-1 and J usage is TRBJ2-3; possibly TRBD1 for D (7 bases). CDR1 and CDR2 (germline): LGHDT, YNNKEL (reference sequence). The V end was cut by 1 base, the J end by 2 bases, with 22 bases between. This CDR3 region has 19 residues. In DNA form, the CDR3 reads TGTGCCAGCAGCCAAGTTCTGGGAATCCCAGGGGGGAACACAGATACGCAGTATTTT. Its protein product is CASSQVLGIPGGNTDTQYF.

This clonotype was observed at least ten times. The V and J genes are TRBV28 and TRBJ2-5, with TRBD2 matching over 10 bases. Trimming took 1 base from V and 5 from J; bases not matched to a gene: 7. The CDR3 contains 16 residues. Germline CDR1 and CDR2: MDHEN and SYDVKM. As DNA, the CDR3 is TGTGCCAGCAGTTTATTCACTAGCGGGATCGGGGAGACCCAGTACTTC. This sequence encodes CASSLFTSGIGETQYF.

This clonotype was picked up many times. The chain combines TRBV3-1 with TRBJ1-1; D not certain. The CDR3 consists of 17 residues. CDR1 is LGHDT, CDR2 YNNKEL, per germline (reference sequence). Trimming left V 0 bases short and J 1 base short, with 15 bases between. CDR3 region: CASSQERRTARNTEAFF. As DNA, the CDR3 is TGTGCCAGCAGCCAAGAAAGGAGGACGGCTCGGAACACTGAAGCTTTCTTT.

A word on this clonotype: A read error may explain this, as a much larger clone is one base away. The chain joins TRBV11-2 to TRBJ1-5, with a tentative D call TRBD1 (5 bases). CDR1 SGHAT and CDR2 FQNNGV come from the germline V gene. This CDR3 region has 15 residues. V was trimmed by 5 bases and J by 1 base, leaving 12 bases between them. The DNA for the CDR3 is TGTGCCAGCAGCAGAGGGGCAGCAAGCAATCAGCCCCAGCATTTT. It is translated as CASSRGAASNQPQHF.

This clonotype was picked up many times. The chain links TRBV12-3 or TRBV12-4 to TRBJ1-5; tentative D call: TRBD1 (5 bases). V was pared by 3 bases and J by 7 bases, with 13 bases between. The CDR3 extends over 14 amino acids. CDR3 sequence reads: CASSFDSQGQPQHF. For the CDR3, the DNA is TGTGCCAGCAGTTTCGATTCTCAGGGCCAGCCCCAGCATTTT.